This passage covers 30 T cell receptor beta chains from one sample sequenced in a study of blood T cells in healthy people across ages. Using a J-beta primer mix together with a sample-barcoded 5' primer, a second PCR was run for roughly 6 to 12 cycles. Via MiXCR, TCRdb re-called the 5' RACE reads, giving one row per CDR3 protein. The repertoire has about 1 million distinct CDR3 sequences, around 27% of them found once; the top ten carry 0.75%. This same sample was also part of a study on T cells of mothers and their children.

Material: blood. The source of these receptors is a girl aged 2-15 years in good health.

The V and J genes are TRBV7-6 and TRBJ2-2; D is uncertain. The V gene's germline CDR1 is SGHVS and CDR2 FNYEAQ. The CDR3 consists of 12 residues. The V end lost 5 bases, the J end lost 5 bases, and 6 bases lay between the germline ends. This chain's CDR3 is CASSRITGELFF. The CDR3 DNA follows: TGTGCCAGCAGCCGAATTACCGGGGAGCTGTTTTTT.

The table lists this clonotype with a few counts. This chain joins TRBV12-3 or TRBV12-4 and TRBJ1-2, with D unresolved. CDR3 length: 14 amino acids. The V and J ends lost 2 bases and 2 bases respectively, with 9 bases between them. For the CDR3, the DNA is TGTGCCAGCAGTTTAAAAGTCCTGAACTATGGCTACACCTTC. This codes for CASSLKVLNYGYTF.

The table lists this clonotype with a few counts. The V gene is TRBV6-2 or TRBV6-3, the J gene TRBJ1-1, with D tentatively TRBD1 (5 bases). V lost 8 bases and J 1 base, leaving 8 bases between the germline ends. Germline V gene sequence: CDR1 MNHEY, CDR2 SVGEGT. The CDR3 spans 12 residues. This CDR3 is CASLQGNTEAFF. CDR3 coding DNA: TGTGCCAGCCTCCAGGGGAACACTGAAGCTTTCTTT.

This clonotype was counted a few times. This is likely a read error, given that the CDR3 carries no conserved phenylalanine or tryptophan at its end. The genes are TRBV6-1 and TRBJ2-5; 9 bases map to TRBD1. After removal of 4 bases from V and 5 bases from J, the junction contained 8 bases not matched to a gene. CDR1 MNHNS and CDR2 SASEGT come from the germline V gene. The CDR3 is 15 residues long. Here the CDR3 reads CASSGGTGQFETQYL. The CDR3 coding sequence is TGTGCCAGCAGTGGAGGGACAGGGCAGTTCGAGACCCAGTACCTC.

The rearrangement joins TRBV5-1 to TRBJ2-5; tentatively, D is TRBD1 or TRBD2 (5 bases each). The tail of the sequence fits TRBJ2-1 better, so the J call may be wrong. The germline gives CDR1 SGHRS, CDR2 YFSETQ. The CDR3 loop spans 17 amino acids. CDR3: CASSLFRGKSGGNEQFF. The CDR3 region has the DNA TGCGCCAGCAGCTTGTTTCGGGGCAAGAGTGGCGGGAATGAGCAGTTCTTC.

This clonotype was seen only a few times. The rearrangement joins TRBV3-1 to TRBJ2-5; 8 nucleotides align to TRBD2. The end of the DNA fits TRBJ2-7 better, so the J call may be wrong. There are 15 residues in the CDR3. Germline assignment: CDR1 LGHDT and CDR2 YNNKEL (reference sequence). The CDR3 loop is CASSPEPGGTYEQYF. CDR3 DNA sequence: TGTGCCAGCAGCCCGGAACCGGGAGGGACCTACGAGCAGTACTTC.

CDR3 sequence (DNA): TGCAGCGTTGAATATATACAGCAAGAGACCCAGTACTTC. It specifies CSVEYIQQETQYF. V and J are TRBV29-1 and TRBJ2-5; D remains ambiguous. CDR1 and CDR2 from the germline V gene are SQVTM and ANQGSEA. V lost 2 bases and J 2 bases, leaving 9 bases between the germline ends. The CDR3 extends over 13 amino acids.

The V and J genes are TRBV5-1 and TRBJ2-3; no firm D call. Per the germline V gene, CDR1 is SGHRS and CDR2 is YFSETQ. This CDR3 region has 15 residues. V was cut by 0 bases and J by 1 base, with 9 bases left in between. CDR3 nucleotides: TGCGCCAGCAGCTTGGCGTTTCCCGGCACAGATACGCAGTATTTT. This codes for CASSLAFPGTDTQYF.

The chain couples TRBV7-6 to TRBJ2-5, with unresolved D. The V and J ends lost 0 bases and 5 bases respectively, with 16 bases between them. CDR1 and CDR2 (germline): SGHVS, FNYEAQ. The CDR3 totals 16 residues. The CDR3 loop reads CASSLARAAWWETQYF. The CDR3 region has the DNA TGTGCCAGCAGCTTAGCGCGCGCCGCTTGGTGGGAGACCCAGTACTTC. The full variable domain, completed using reference TRBV7-6 and TRBJ2-5, is GAGVSQSPRYKVTKRGQDVALRCDPISGHVSLYWYRQALGQGPEFLTYFNYEAQQDKSGLPNDRFSAERPEGSISTLTIQRTEQRDSAMYRCASSLARAAWWETQYFGPGTRLLVL.

The chain couples TRBV4-2 to TRBJ2-5; 10 bases line up with TRBD1. Near its end, the DNA agrees better with TRBJ2-1, so the J call may be wrong. This CDR3 contains 13 residues. The germline V gene has CDR1 LGHNA and CDR2 YNFKEQ. The DNA of the CDR3 is TGTGCCAGCAGCCAAGGACAGGGGGCTGCGCAGTTCTTC. It codes for CASSQGQGAAQFF.

This chain joins TRBV29-1 and TRBJ1-1; D possibly corresponds to TRBD1 (6 bases). The CDR3 extends over 15 amino acids. Trimming took off 3 bases at V and 6 bases at J, with 20 bases between the two ends. Germline lookup yields CDR1 SQVTM and CDR2 ANQGSEA. The CDR3 reads CSVEGTREWRAEAFF. In DNA, the CDR3 is TGCAGCGTTGAGGGGACAAGGGAATGGCGGGCTGAAGCTTTCTTT.

The chain is built from TRBV9 and TRBJ2-2, with 8 bases fitting TRBD2. V lost 0 bases and J lost 0; bases outside the gene matches: 4. The CDR3 is 17 amino acids. The germline gives CDR1 SGDLS, CDR2 YYNGEE. The CDR3 sequence is CASSVAGAGANTGELFF. The DNA for the CDR3 is TGTGCCAGCAGCGTAGCTGGAGCGGGAGCGAACACCGGGGAGCTGTTTTTT.

The V and J genes are TRBV28 and TRBJ1-4, with a weak D call TRBD1 (6 bases). V was pared by 2 bases and J by 3 bases, with 19 bases between. The CDR3 length is 18 residues. The germline V gene has CDR1 MDHEN and CDR2 SYDVKM. CDR3 coding DNA: TGTGCCAGCAGTTTAAGGTCGAAGCGGGGGCGGCCTAATGAAAAACTGTTTTTT. This gives the protein CASSLRSKRGRPNEKLFF.

The CDR3 reads CASSAPTNYGYTF. The CDR3 region has the DNA TGTGCCAGCAGCGCCCCAACTAACTATGGCTACACCTTC. V gene TRBV9 combines with J gene TRBJ1-2; no clear D gene. The length of the CDR3 is 13 residues. Per the germline V gene, CDR1 is SGDLS and CDR2 is YYNGEE. V was clipped by 3 bases and J by 0 bases, with 6 bases between them.

This clonotype was observed a handful of times. This chain uses TRBV29-1 with TRBJ2-5; D may correspond to TRBD1 or TRBD2 (5 bases each). The CDR3 loop spans 14 amino acids. Germline assignment: CDR1 SQVTM and CDR2 ANQGSEA. The V and J ends lost 6 bases and 4 bases respectively, with 18 bases between them. The CDR3 here is CSVVNPGAGETQYF. The CDR3 DNA sequence: TGCAGCGTCGTAAACCCCGGGGCGGGAGAGACCCAGTACTTC.

The V and J genes are TRBV19 and TRBJ2-5; D not resolved. The J call may be incorrect, as the DNA end agrees better with TRBJ2-1. Germline V gene data show CDR1 as LNHDA and CDR2 as SQIVND (reference sequence). This CDR3 has 13 residues. CDR3: CASYGRSYNEQFF. The CDR3 region has the DNA TGTGCCAGTTACGGACGGTCATACAATGAGCAGTTCTTC.

The V and J genes are TRBV4-3 and TRBJ2-1; the match to TRBD2 covers 8 bases. The V segment lost 1 base and the J segment 1 base; nucleotides outside the gene matches: 6. The germline V gene has CDR1 LGHNA and CDR2 YSLEER. This CDR3 is 17 amino acids long. The CDR3 reads CASSQGLGLASYNEQFF. The DNA for the CDR3 is TGCGCCAGCAGCCAAGGTCTTGGACTAGCATCCTACAATGAGCAGTTCTTC.

This clonotype was seen a few times. As DNA, the CDR3 is TGCAGCGTTGATCGGGGAGATGAAGCTTTCTTT. Its protein product is CSVDRGDEAFF. The rearrangement links TRBV29-1 to TRBJ1-1; D unresolved. Germline CDR1 is SQVTM and CDR2 is ANQGSEA. The CDR3 is made up of 11 amino acids. V dropped 3 bases and J dropped 7 bases, with 9 bases sitting between them.

V gene TRBV13 combines with J gene TRBJ2-7; D is possibly TRBD2 (5 bases). The CDR3 is made up of 15 amino acids. Germline loops: CDR1 PRHDT, CDR2 FYEKMQ (reference sequence). The V end was cut by 0 bases, the J end by 0 bases, with 9 bases between. The CDR3: CASSLGGSSSYEQYF. CDR3 coding DNA: TGTGCCAGCAGCTTAGGAGGGAGTAGCTCCTACGAGCAGTACTTC.

The table lists this clonotype with a few counts. The rearrangement uses TRBV2 and TRBJ2-1; 7 bases map to TRBD1. The CDR3 has 14 residues. Germline values: CDR1 SNHLY, CDR2 FYNNEI. V lost 7 bases, J lost 7 bases, and 10 bases stayed unmatched. The CDR3 sequence: CASIHDRARNEQFF. CDR3 DNA: TGTGCCAGCATCCACGACAGGGCTCGGAATGAGCAGTTCTTC. Combining the CDR3 with reference TRBV2 and TRBJ2-1 gives the whole variable domain EPEVTQTPSHQVTQMGQEVILRCVPISNHLYFYWYRQILGQKVEFLVSFYNNEISEKSEIFDDQFSVERPDGSNFTLKIRSTKLEDSAMYFCASIHDRARNEQFFGPGTRLTVL.

A few counts support this clonotype. The chain has TRBV4-3 and TRBJ2-6; tentatively, D is TRBD1 (5 bases). V was trimmed by 0 bases and J by 0 bases, leaving 12 bases between them. Germline assignment: CDR1 LGHNA and CDR2 YSLEER. The CDR3 runs 18 residues. This CDR3 reads CASSQEWGAYSGANVLTF. CDR3 coding DNA: TGCGCCAGCAGCCAAGAGTGGGGCGCATACTCTGGGGCCAACGTCCTGACTTTC.

This clonotype appeared a few times. The chain employs TRBV12-3 or TRBV12-4 and TRBJ2-7; 9 bases agree with TRBD2. V lost 6 bases, J lost 4 bases, and 7 bases stayed unmatched. CDR3 size: 14 residues. DNA for the CDR3: TGTGCCAGCAGCATGGGACTAGCAGATTACGAGCAGTACTTC. It translates to CASSMGLADYEQYF.

There are a few counts of this clonotype. V and J are TRBV6-1 and TRBJ2-7, with TRBD2 matching 9 bases. V lost 7 bases to trimming and J lost 2 bases; unmatched junction nucleotides: 3. This CDR3 is built from 13 residues. Germline-derived CDR1 and CDR2 are MNHNS and SASEGT. The CDR3 spells CASTERGAYEQYF. CDR3 nucleotides: TGTGCCAGCACTGAGCGGGGGGCCTACGAGCAGTACTTC.

V is TRBV11-1 and J is TRBJ2-5; 8 bases are shared with TRBD1. The ends lost 6 bases at V and 5 bases at J; junction bases unmatched: 11. Per the germline V gene, CDR1 is SGHAT and CDR2 is FQDESV (reference sequence). The CDR3 has 15 amino acids. This CDR3 is CASSLGQVRDETQYF. DNA of the CDR3: TGTGCCAGCAGTTTGGGACAGGTCCGTGATGAGACCCAGTACTTC.

The V gene is TRBV20-1, the J gene TRBJ2-1, with TRBD2 matching 9 bases. The CDR3 has 14 amino acids. With 6 bases clipped from V and 5 bases from J, the junction kept 8 bases outside the gene matches. Germline values: CDR1 DFQATT, CDR2 SNEGSKA (reference sequence). In DNA form, the CDR3 reads TGCAGTGCCCAGACTAGCGGTCTTCACAATGAGCAGTTCTTC. This encodes CSAQTSGLHNEQFF.

The chain employs TRBV6-6 and TRBJ2-4, with D perhaps TRBD1 (5 bases). V gave up 6 bases and J gave up 3 bases, with 18 bases separating them. Germline V CDR1 and CDR2: MNHNY, SVGAGI (reference sequence). The CDR3 contains 16 residues. The CDR3 DNA reads as TGTGCCAGCAGCCCCAAGGGGCAGGACGTCAAAAACATTCAGTACTTC. Encoded protein: CASSPKGQDVKNIQYF.

This clonotype was seen a few times. V gene TRBV28 combines with J gene TRBJ2-5; D is possibly TRBD2 (6 bases). The end of the DNA fits TRBJ2-7 better, so the J call may be wrong. The CDR3 sequence is 16 residues long. The germline V gene encodes CDR1 MDHEN and CDR2 SYDVKM. The CDR3 loop reads CASSPEGTGAFYEQYF. CDR3 DNA sequence: TGTGCCAGCAGCCCTGAAGGTACGGGAGCCTTCTACGAGCAGTACTTC.

The chain is built from TRBV6-1 and TRBJ2-5, with D unresolved. Germline CDR1 reads MNHNS; CDR2 reads SASEGT. The ends were cut back, 4 bases at V and 5 bases at J, with 17 bases in the middle. The length of the CDR3 is 15 residues. In DNA, the CDR3 is TGTGCCAGCAGTGTCGTGCAACCTCCTGGGGAGACCCAGTACTTC. This codes for CASSVVQPPGETQYF.

The chain links TRBV5-6 to TRBJ2-3; D might be TRBD2 (6 bases). The CDR3 extends over 16 amino acids. The V end lost 5 bases, the J end lost 2 bases, and 18 bases lay between the germline ends. Germline loops: CDR1 SGHDT, CDR2 YYEEEE. The CDR3 region has the DNA TGTGCCAGCAGAGACGGGGGAAGGGGATTCACAGATACGCAGTATTTT. It encodes CASRDGGRGFTDTQYF.

The chain recombines TRBV6-5 with TRBJ2-4; no firm D call. The germline V gene has CDR1 MNHEY and CDR2 SVGAGI. The length of the CDR3 is 16 residues. V shed 5 bases and J shed 0 bases, with 14 bases lying between them. Here the CDR3 reads CASSRLATLAKNIQYF. As DNA, the CDR3 is TGTGCCAGCAGTAGACTTGCTACCCTAGCCAAAAACATTCAGTACTTC.